This T cell receptor (beta chain) was recorded in a study of post-analysis software for immune sequencing data. With 6 bases removed from V and 2 bases from J, the gap between germline ends came to 14 bases. The CDR3 is 14 residues long. Germline V gene lookup returns CDR1 MDHEN and CDR2 SYDVKM. Whole-study findings and limits: Normalized Chao1 diversity was significantly lower in multiple sclerosis patients than in controls. Compared with controls, patients had more of five or six TRBV segments, including TRBV5-6, TRBV5-1 and TRBV20-1.

On this clonotype itself: The antigen is not known.

Unique molecular identifiers were built into the TCR beta cDNA libraries. Starting from around 0.96 to 9.9 million T cells, the study yielded 500,000 or so cDNA molecules. TCRdb re-analysed the PCR reads in MiXCR, keeping a single row per CDR3 protein. The sample shows about 770,000 distinct CDR3 sequences, 46% of them seen only once. The clonotype originates from a girl between 5 and 17 years old with multiple sclerosis. V and J are TRBV28 and TRBJ2-7; D gene ambiguous. Specimen: blood. In DNA form, the CDR3 reads TGTGCCAGCAGACCCGGACCCGAGACCTACGAGCAGTACTTC. This sequence encodes CASRPGPETYEQYF. Using reference TRBV28 and TRBJ2-7 for the parts outside the CDR3, the full variable domain is DVKVTQSSRYLVKRTGEKVFLECVQDMDHENMFWYRQDPGLGLRLIYFSYDVKMKEKGDIPEGYSVSREKKERFSLILESASTNQTSMYLCASRPGPETYEQYFGPGTRLTVT.